This T cell receptor beta chain stems from a study of T-cell memory formation after mild COVID-19. The CDR3 covers 17 residues. Trimming stripped 6 bases from V and 1 base from J, with 20 bases between. Germline CDR1 and CDR2: KGHDR and SFDVKD. TCRdb reprocessed the 5' RACE reads with MiXCR, giving one entry per CDR3 protein. This table has 450,000 or so distinct CDR3 sequences, around 19% appearing once. The clonotype originates from an adult woman who had mild COVID-19 (a few samples of this study predate the infection). Cell type and time point are not known. What was sequenced was PBMCs or a T cell subset sorted from them (not recorded which). The V and J genes are TRBV24-1 and TRBJ1-2; D possibly corresponds to TRBD1 (5 bases). The CDR3 bases are TGTGCCACCAGTCCCGCTGCAGGGTTCCGGGATAACTATGGCTACACCTTC. This encodes CATSPAAGFRDNYGYTF.